This TCR beta chain was retrieved from a study of CD8 T cells in ankylosing spondylitis. General study points: Disease-associated clones were reportedly significantly overrepresented in matched ankylosing spondylitis synovial fluid. Existing reports had already noted some motif variants in reactive arthritis synovial fluid and blood.

This clonotype has just a few counts. Its antigen is as yet unknown. Quantitative 5'-RACE with molecular barcodes was used to make the TCR beta libraries. Each CDR3 protein is one row after TCRdb ran MiXCR on the 5' RACE reads. The sample yields 30,000 to 45,000 distinct CDR3 sequences, roughly 11% seen once. The sample was synovial fluid, either unsorted or a sorted T cell fraction (not recorded which). The sequence was obtained from a male donor with ankylosing spondylitis.

The CDR3 nucleotides are TGTGCCAGCACCCCCTCCGGGGACGGCCCTAGCAATCAGCCCCAGCATTTT. It yields the protein CASTPSGDGPSNQPQHF. This chain joins TRBV28 and TRBJ1-5, with a weak D call TRBD1 (5 bases). This CDR3 is 17 amino acids long. The germline V gene has CDR1 MDHEN and CDR2 SYDVKM. The V end was cut by 7 bases, the J end by 0 bases, with 19 bases between. The full variable domain, rest sourced from reference TRBV28 and TRBJ1-5, is DVKVTQSSRYLVKRTGEKVFLECVQDMDHENMFWYRQDPGLGLRLIYFSYDVKMKEKGDIPEGYSVSREKKERFSLILESASTNQTSMYLCASTPSGDGPSNQPQHFGDGTRLSIL.